This is a list of T cell receptor beta chains from one sample in a study of blood T cells in healthy people across ages. TCRdb ran MiXCR on the 5' RACE reads and lists one entry per CDR3 protein. This sample carries 1 million or so distinct CDR3 sequences, under 55% of them seen once, and the ten largest clones take approximately 17%. The sample taken for sequencing was blood. The source is a woman aged 60-75 years in good health. CDR3s include the opening cysteine and the closing phenylalanine or tryptophan. D genes are given only for firm matches. Expanded clones get a size class; other rows say once, few or many, or leave the size out.

TRBV2	few	TRBJ1-5	-	CASSVKWEQPNQPQHF	TGTGCCAGCAGTGTTAAATGGGAACAGCCTAATCAGCCCCAGCATTTT
TRBV28	-	TRBJ2-7	TRBD1	CASRDRQGGRYEQYF	TGTGCCAGCAGGGACCGACAGGGGGGCCGCTACGAGCAGTACTTC
TRBV6-2/TRBV6-3	-	TRBJ1-5	-	CASNRLQDKDQPQHF	TGTGCCAGCAACCGACTCCAGGATAAGGACCAGCCCCAGCATTTT
TRBV6-5	few	TRBJ2-7	-	CASSYGGVKYEQYF	TGTGCCAGCAGTTACGGTGGGGTTAAGTACGAGCAGTACTTC
TRBV12-3/TRBV12-4	-	TRBJ2-7	-	CASKIGAGNLGEQYF	TGTGCCAGCAAAATTGGGGCGGGGAATCTTGGCGAGCAGTACTTC
TRBV29-1	-	TRBJ2-1	-	CSGDGGVYNEQFF	TGCAGCGGAGATGGCGGGGTATACAATGAGCAGTTCTTC
TRBV19	-	TRBJ2-1	-	CASSIKRTGPENEQFF	TGTGCCAGTAGTATAAAACGGACGGGACCGGAGAATGAGCAGTTCTTC
TRBV5-4	-	TRBJ2-1	-	CASSNYPDEQFF	TGTGCCAGCAGCAATTACCCGGATGAGCAGTTCTTC
TRBV15	-	TRBJ2-5	-	CATSRSAAKGETQYF	TGTGCCACCAGCAGATCTGCAGCGAAGGGGGAGACCCAGTACTTC
TRBV7-9	-	TRBJ2-2	-	CASSFPRADPNTGELFF	TGTGCCAGCAGCTTCCCACGGGCAGATCCGAACACCGGGGAGCTGTTTTTT
TRBV6-4	once	TRBJ2-1	TRBD2	CASSTGLAGGRYEQFF	TGTGCCAGCAGTACAGGACTAGCGGGAGGAAGGTATGAGCAGTTCTTC
TRBV28	-	TRBJ2-7	TRBD1	CASRATGDVYEQYF	TGTGCCAGCAGGGCGACAGGGGACGTATACGAGCAGTACTTC
TRBV5-1	-	TRBJ2-5	-	CASSSRGGYQETQYF	TGCGCCAGCAGCTCCCGAGGGGGGTACCAAGAGACCCAGTACTTC
TRBV7-3	-	TRBJ2-7	-	CASSPSPFYEQYF	TGTGCCAGCAGCCCCTCTCCCTTTTACGAGCAGTACTTC
TRBV5-1	few	TRBJ2-1	-	CASSLSVGFSYNEQFF	TGCGCCAGCAGCTTGAGCGTAGGTTTCTCCTACAATGAGCAGTTCTTC
TRBV2	few	TRBJ2-3	TRBD1	CASRRRGQADTQYF	TGTGCCAGCAGACGCAGGGGGCAGGCAGATACGCAGTATTTT
TRBV15	-	TRBJ2-3	-	CATSIGISPDTQYF	TGTGCCACCAGCATTGGAATTTCGCCAGATACGCAGTATTTT
TRBV12-3/TRBV12-4	-	TRBJ2-6	-	CASSIQGSPNSGANVLTF	TGTGCCAGCAGTATACAGGGCTCCCCTAACTCTGGGGCCAACGTCCTGACTTTC
TRBV9	-	TRBJ2-3	TRBD1	CASSVAGTGSTDTQYF	TGTGCCAGCAGCGTAGCCGGGACAGGGTCCACAGATACGCAGTATTTT
TRBV24-1	-	TRBJ2-3	-	CATRDLPYTQYF	TGTGCCACCAGGGATTTGCCTTATACGCAGTATTTT